These 19 T cell receptor beta chains share one sample of origin, sequenced in a study of blood T cells in healthy people across ages. Primed by a sample-barcoded 5' primer and a J-beta primer mix, a second PCR proceeded for about 7 to 11 cycles. TCRdb reanalysed the 5' RACE reads using MiXCR and keeps one entry per CDR3 protein. The repertoire holds about 1.1 million distinct CDR3 sequences, with around two fifths as singletons. Sequencing was done on a sample of blood. The receptors were gathered from a man aged 18 to 35 in good health.

This clonotype was detected a few times. This chain connects TRBV6-2 or TRBV6-3 to TRBJ1-2; D is perhaps TRBD1 (5 bases). Germline V gene data show CDR1 as MNHEY and CDR2 as SVGEGT. CDR3 length: 13 residues. Trimming shortened V by 6 bases and J by 8 bases, and 16 bases separated the two germline ends. CDR3 residues: CASSPDRVKGYTF. CDR3 DNA: TGTGCCAGCAGCCCCGACAGAGTTAAAGGCTACACCTTC.

This clonotype was detected only a few times. The gene calls are TRBV7-2 and TRBJ2-3, with unresolved D. With 2 bases removed from V and 7 bases from J, the gap between germline ends came to 13 bases. The CDR3 is made up of 14 amino acids. Germline V gene sequence: CDR1 SGHTA, CDR2 FQGNSA. CDR3 residues: CASSLIGFTNTQYF. The CDR3 DNA reads as TGTGCCAGCAGCTTAATTGGGTTTACCAATACGCAGTATTTT.

Notes on this clonotype: Mismatch with germline at one junction end may stem from a read error. J is TRBJ1-1 and V is TRBV2; D not resolved. The V gene's germline CDR1 is SNHLY and CDR2 FYNNEI. This CDR3 is built from 11 residues. CDR3 in DNA: TGCGCCACACGGAGTTACACTGAAGCTTTCTTT. The encoded protein is CATRSYTEAFF.

V and J are TRBV27 and TRBJ1-5, with D unclear. Germline CDR1 and CDR2: MNHEY and SMNVEV (reference sequence). V lost 6 bases and J 11 bases, leaving 17 bases between the germline ends. This CDR3 spans 13 amino acids. The CDR3 coding sequence is TGTGCCAGCAGCCCTAGAGGTTATCGGGCCCAGCATTTT. Translating it yields CASSPRGYRAQHF.

The rearrangement joins TRBV27 to TRBJ1-6; D is uncertain. Germline V gives CDR1 MNHEY, CDR2 SMNVEV (reference sequence). V was pared by 0 bases and J by 15 bases, with 15 bases between. The CDR3 is 14 amino acids. Here the CDR3 reads CASSLSPSYWDLHF. CDR3 bases: TGTGCCAGCAGTTTATCGCCATCTTATTGGGACCTCCACTTT.

CDR3 bases: TGTGCCAGCATCGGACTAGGCGGATCAGATGAGCAGTTCTTC. Amino acid sequence: CASIGLGGSDEQFF. The chain combines TRBV27 with TRBJ2-1, with 7 bases matching TRBD2. This CDR3 has 14 amino acids. Germline CDR1 reads MNHEY; CDR2 reads SMNVEV (reference sequence). The J segment lost 8 bases and the V segment lost 7 bases, leaving 11 bases of the junction unmatched.

This clonotype showed up just once. This chain connects TRBV7-8 to TRBJ2-7, with TRBD1 matching 7 bases. V was pared by 1 base and J by 2 bases, with 5 bases of the junction left unmatched. The CDR3 loop spans 15 amino acids. Germline CDR1 is SGHVS and CDR2 is FQNEAQ. CDR3 sequence reads: CASSLDGDRAYEQYF. The CDR3 coding sequence is TGTGCCAGCAGCTTAGATGGCGACAGGGCCTACGAGCAGTACTTC.

The table lists this clonotype with a count of one. V is TRBV29-1 and J is TRBJ2-5, with 8 bases fitting TRBD2. V lost 6 bases to trimming and J lost 11 bases; unmatched junction nucleotides: 20. The CDR3 contains 15 residues. The germline V gene has CDR1 SQVTM and CDR2 ANQGSEA. CDR3 DNA: TGCAGCGTCCCTTTGGGGCGGGGGGACTACAATGAGCAGTACTTC. This translates into CSVPLGRGDYNEQYF. Using reference TRBV29-1 and TRBJ2-5 for the parts outside the CDR3, the full variable domain is SAVISQKPSRDICQRGTSLTIQCQVDSQVTMMFWYRQQPGQSLTLIATANQGSEATYESGFVIDKFPISRPNLTFSTLTVSNMSPEDSSIYLCSVPLGRGDYNEQYFGPGTRLLVL.

The chain recombines TRBV9 with TRBJ2-3, with D perhaps TRBD2 (7 bases). The germline V gene has CDR1 SGDLS and CDR2 YYNGEE. V shed 5 bases and J shed 1 base, with 17 bases lying between them. This CDR3 is built from 16 residues. CDR3 region: CASSGLGGLGTDTQYF. CDR3 sequence (DNA): TGTGCCAGCAGTGGGCTCGGGGGGCTTGGCACAGATACGCAGTATTTT.

This clonotype was observed a handful of times. V gene TRBV29-1 combines with J gene TRBJ1-2, with D perhaps TRBD1 (5 bases). Germline CDR1 is SQVTM and CDR2 is ANQGSEA. The V end was cut by 5 bases, the J end by 7 bases, with 20 bases between. The CDR3 runs 14 residues. CDR3 sequence reads: CSVTGTGGSSGYTF. The CDR3 coding sequence is TGCAGCGTTACCGGGACGGGAGGCAGCTCTGGCTACACCTTC.

The chain recombines TRBV7-9 with TRBJ1-1; weak D call: TRBD1 (5 bases). CDR3 length: 12 amino acids. Germline-derived CDR1 and CDR2 are SEHNR and FQNEAQ (reference sequence). Deletions cut 5 bases from V and 8 bases from J, with 12 bases between. The chain's CDR3 is CASSPPGWEAFF. For the CDR3, the DNA is TGTGCCAGCAGCCCACCAGGGTGGGAAGCTTTCTTT.

The gene calls are TRBV7-6 and TRBJ1-2, with D uncertain. Germline V gene lookup returns CDR1 SGHVS and CDR2 FNYEAQ. The CDR3 runs 15 residues. V lost 5 bases, J lost 0 bases, and 13 bases lay in between. The CDR3 DNA reads TGTGCCAGCAGCCCGACCAGCGCAGCTAACTATGGCTACACCTTC. This encodes CASSPTSAANYGYTF.

The chain carries TRBV7-2 and TRBJ1-5; weak D call: TRBD1 (6 bases). V lost 0 bases and J lost 2, with 17 bases in between. Germline V lookup: CDR1 SGHTA, CDR2 FQGNSA. CDR3 length: 18 amino acids. The DNA of the CDR3 is TGTGCCAGCAGCTTAGCGAGCGACTTCCGACAGGGCAATCAGCCCCAGCATTTT. Translated, it gives CASSLASDFRQGNQPQHF. The full variable domain, with the rest looked up from reference TRBV7-2 and TRBJ1-5, is GAGVSQSPSNKVTEKGKDVELRCDPISGHTALYWYRQSLGQGLEFLIYFQGNSAPDKSGLPSDRFSAERTGGSVSTLTIQRTQQEDSAVYLCASSLASDFRQGNQPQHFGDGTRLSIL.

This clonotype was counted only a few times. The genes are TRBV4-3 and TRBJ2-3, with 11 nucleotides matching TRBD2. This CDR3 is 17 amino acids long. The V segment lost 3 bases and the J segment 6 bases; nucleotides outside the gene matches: 11. The germline CDR1 and CDR2 sequences are LGHNA and YSLEER. The CDR3 DNA reads as TGCGCCAGCAGCCAGGTGTATAGCGGGGGGGCGAAGGATACGCAGTATTTT. Translating it yields CASSQVYSGGAKDTQYF.

This clonotype was counted a few times. The V gene is TRBV5-1, the J gene TRBJ2-1; D is unresolved. CDR1 is SGHRS, CDR2 YFSETQ, per germline. CDR3 length: 13 residues. The V end lost 5 bases, the J end lost 5 bases, and 11 bases lay between the germline ends. CDR3 DNA: TGCGCCAGCAGGGACGAACAAGACAATGAGCAGTTCTTC. Its protein is CASRDEQDNEQFF.

The rearrangement uses TRBV30 and TRBJ1-4; tentative D call: TRBD1 (5 bases). V was trimmed by 2 bases and J by 8 bases, leaving 18 bases between them. Germline values: CDR1 GTSNPN, CDR2 SVGIG (reference sequence). The CDR3 length is 15 residues. The CDR3 DNA sequence: TGTGCCTGGAGTCTTACGCAGGGAGCGGGGGAAAAACTGTTTTTT. This sequence encodes CAWSLTQGAGEKLFF. Full variable domain (outside the CDR3, taken from reference TRBV30 and TRBJ1-4): SQTIHQWPATLVQPVGSPLSLECTVEGTSNPNLYWYRQAAGRGLQLLFYSVGIGQISSEVPQNLSASRPQDRQFILSSKKLLLSDSGFYLCAWSLTQGAGEKLFFGSGTQLSVL.

This sequence joins TRBV27 and TRBJ1-2; 8 nucleotides agree with TRBD1. With V trimmed by 8 bases and J by 8 bases, 10 bases remained unmatched. The CDR3 runs 13 residues. Germline loops: CDR1 MNHEY, CDR2 SMNVEV (reference sequence). The CDR3 coding sequence is TGTGCCAGCGGTGTAACAGGGGGATACGGCTACACCTTC. It translates to CASGVTGGYGYTF.

V and J are TRBV5-1 and TRBJ1-1; TRBD1 is a possible D gene (5 bases). Germline CDR1 is SGHRS and CDR2 is YFSETQ. Trimming left V 4 bases short and J 0 bases short, with 13 bases between. The CDR3 runs to 15 residues. The CDR3 DNA reads TGCGCCAGCAGCCCCTCGGGGGAGATGAACACTGAAGCTTTCTTT. Translation: CASSPSGEMNTEAFF.

The chain recombines TRBV2 with TRBJ2-2; D is perhaps TRBD1 (6 bases). This CDR3 comprises 15 residues. Per germline, CDR1 SNHLY and CDR2 FYNNEI. The V gene lost 7 bases and the J gene lost 0 bases, with 12 bases spanning the gap. The CDR3 reads CASTRDNTNTGELFF. The CDR3 nucleotides read TGTGCCAGCACCAGGGACAACACGAACACCGGGGAGCTGTTTTTT.